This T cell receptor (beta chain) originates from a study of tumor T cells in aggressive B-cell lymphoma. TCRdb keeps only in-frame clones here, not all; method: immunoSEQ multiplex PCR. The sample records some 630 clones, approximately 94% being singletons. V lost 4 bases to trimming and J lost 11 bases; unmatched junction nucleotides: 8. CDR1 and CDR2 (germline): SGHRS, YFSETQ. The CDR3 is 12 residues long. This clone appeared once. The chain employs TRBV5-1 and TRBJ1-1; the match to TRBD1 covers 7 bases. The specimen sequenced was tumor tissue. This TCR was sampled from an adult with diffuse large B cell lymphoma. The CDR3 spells CASSGTGVDAFF. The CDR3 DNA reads TGCGCCAGCAGCGGAACAGGGGTGGACGCTTTCTTT. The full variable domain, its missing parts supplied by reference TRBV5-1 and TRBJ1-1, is KAGVTQTPRYLIKTRGQQVTLSCSPISGHRSVSWYQQTPGQGLQFLFEYFSETQRNKGNFPGRFSGRQFSNSRSEMNVSTLELGDSALYLCASSGTGVDAFFGQGTRLTVV.